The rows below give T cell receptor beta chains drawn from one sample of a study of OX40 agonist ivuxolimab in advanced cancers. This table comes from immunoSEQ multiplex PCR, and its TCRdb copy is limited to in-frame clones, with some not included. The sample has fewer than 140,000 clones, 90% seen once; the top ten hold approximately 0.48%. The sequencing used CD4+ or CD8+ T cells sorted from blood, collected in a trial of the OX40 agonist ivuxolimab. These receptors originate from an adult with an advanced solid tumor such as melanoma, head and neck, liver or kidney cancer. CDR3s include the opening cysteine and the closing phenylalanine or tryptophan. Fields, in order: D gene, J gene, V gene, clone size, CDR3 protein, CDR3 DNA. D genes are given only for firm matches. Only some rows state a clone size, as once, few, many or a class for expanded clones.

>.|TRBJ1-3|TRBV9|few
CASSSSLRVSSGNTIYF
TGTGCCAGCAGCTCCAGTCTCCGGGTGAGCTCTGGAAACACCATATATTTT
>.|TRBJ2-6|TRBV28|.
CASSSFSGANVLTF
TGTGCCAGCAGTTCGTTCTCTGGGGCCAACGTCCTGACTTTC
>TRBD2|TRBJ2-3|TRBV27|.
CASSQTSGLSTDTQYF
TGTGCCAGCAGCCAGACTAGCGGACTTAGCACAGATACGCAGTATTTT
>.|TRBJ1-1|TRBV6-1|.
CASRDGPRQTEAFF
TGTGCCAGCAGGGACGGGCCCAGGCAAACTGAAGCTTTCTTT
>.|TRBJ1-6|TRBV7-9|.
CASSFPSNSPLHF
TGTGCCAGCAGCTTTCCAAGTAATTCACCCCTCCACTTT
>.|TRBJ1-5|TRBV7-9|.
CASSLPGRGQPQHF
TGTGCCAGCAGTCTCCCCGGCAGGGGACAGCCCCAGCATTTT
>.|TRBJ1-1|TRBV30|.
CAWSTGRTEAFF
TGTGCCTGGAGTACAGGGAGGACTGAAGCTTTCTTT
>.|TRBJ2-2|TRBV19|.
CASSISGSNTGELFF
TGTGCCAGTAGTATCTCAGGTAGTAACACCGGGGAGCTGTTTTTT
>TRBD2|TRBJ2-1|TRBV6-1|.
CASSVGRGGFNEQFF
TGTGCCAGCAGTGTCGGGCGGGGGGGCTTCAATGAGCAGTTCTTC
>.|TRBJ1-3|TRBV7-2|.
CASSLVGGTGNTIYF
TGTGCCAGCAGCTTAGTGGGGGGGACTGGAAACACCATATATTTT
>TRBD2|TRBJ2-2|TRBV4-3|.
CASSQLAGGNTGELFF
TGCGCCAGCAGCCAACTAGCGGGGGGTAACACCGGGGAGCTGTTTTTT
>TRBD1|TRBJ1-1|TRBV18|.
CASSTFDRDSEAFF
TGTGCCAGCTCAACTTTCGACAGGGATTCTGAAGCTTTCTTT
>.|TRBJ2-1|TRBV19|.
CASSVQGRDEQFF
TGTGCCAGTAGTGTCCAGGGGCGGGATGAGCAGTTCTTC
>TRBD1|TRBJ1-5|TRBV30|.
CAWSVQGDQPQHF
TGTGCCTGGAGTGTACAGGGGGACCAGCCCCAGCATTTT
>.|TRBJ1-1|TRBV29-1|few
CSGFRGNTEAFF
TGCAGCGGGTTCAGGGGAAACACTGAAGCTTTCTTT
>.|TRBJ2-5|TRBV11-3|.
CASSADTLGRTQYF
TGTGCCAGCAGCGCGGACACCCTGGGGAGGACCCAGTACTTC
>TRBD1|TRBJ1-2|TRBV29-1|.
CSVTPTGNYGYTF
TGCAGCGTAACTCCGACAGGGAACTATGGCTACACCTTC
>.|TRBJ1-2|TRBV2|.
CASSEKENYGYTF
TGTGCCAGCAGTGAGAAGGAGAACTATGGCTACACCTTC
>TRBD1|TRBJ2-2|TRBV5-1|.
CASADGTVNTGELFF
TGCGCCAGCGCGGACGGGACAGTGAACACCGGGGAGCTGTTTTTT
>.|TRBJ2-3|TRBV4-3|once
CASSRQAGTDTQYF
TGCGCCAGCAGTCGACAGGCTGGCACAGATACGCAGTATTTT
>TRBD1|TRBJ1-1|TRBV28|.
CASGPGTGRGAFF
TGTGCCAGCGGACCTGGGACAGGCCGAGGAGCTTTCTTT
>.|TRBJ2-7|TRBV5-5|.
CASSPAGRNGFYEQYF
TGTGCCAGCAGCCCGGCGGGGAGGAATGGATTCTACGAGCAGTACTTC
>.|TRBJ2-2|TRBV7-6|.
CASSLEGGRNTGELFF
TGTGCCAGCAGCTTAGAAGGGGGGAGGAACACCGGGGAGCTGTTTTTT
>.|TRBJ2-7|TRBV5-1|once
CASSLGQISYEQYF
TGCGCCAGCAGCTTGGGACAAATATCCTACGAGCAGTACTTC
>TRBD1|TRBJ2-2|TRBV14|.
CASSQDRGTVNTGELFF
TGTGCCAGCAGCCAAGATAGGGGGACAGTTAACACCGGGGAGCTGTTTTTT
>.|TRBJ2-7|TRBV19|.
CASSDRGPLYEQYF
TGTGCCAGTAGTGATCGGGGGCCCTTATACGAGCAGTACTTC
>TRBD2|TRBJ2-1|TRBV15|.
CATSRVAGVNNEQFF
TGTGCCACCAGCAGAGTAGCGGGGGTTAACAATGAGCAGTTCTTC
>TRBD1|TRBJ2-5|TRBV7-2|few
CASSKTGGYQETQYF
TGTGCCAGCAGCAAGACAGGGGGATACCAAGAGACCCAGTACTTC
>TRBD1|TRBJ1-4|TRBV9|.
CASSGDRDGEKLFF
TGTGCCAGCAGCGGCGACAGGGACGGAGAAAAACTGTTTTTT
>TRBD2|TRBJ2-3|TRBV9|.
CASSLALTSGGYTDTQYF
TGTGCCAGCAGCCTAGCCCTGACTAGCGGGGGGTACACAGATACGCAGTATTTT
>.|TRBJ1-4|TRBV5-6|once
CASSFTRATNEKLFF
TGTGCCAGCAGCTTTACACGCGCAACTAATGAAAAACTGTTTTTT
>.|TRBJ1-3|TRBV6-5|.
CASSYSWSSGNTIYF
TGTGCCAGCAGTTACTCTTGGAGCTCTGGAAACACCATATATTTT
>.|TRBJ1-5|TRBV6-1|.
CASSEFSAGNQPQHF
TGTGCCAGCAGTGAATTCTCGGCCGGCAATCAGCCCCAGCATTTT
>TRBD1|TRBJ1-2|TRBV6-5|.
CASTIRQGDGYTF
TGTGCCAGCACCATCCGACAGGGCGATGGCTACACCTTC
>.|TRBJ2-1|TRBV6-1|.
CATPPDEQFF
TGTGCCACCCCGCCGGATGAGCAGTTCTTC
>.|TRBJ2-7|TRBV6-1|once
CASSERSSDEQYF
TGTGCCAGCAGTGAAAGGTCATCGGACGAGCAGTACTTC
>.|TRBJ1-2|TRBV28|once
CASSLSARGRLYGYTF
TGTGCCAGCAGTTTATCTGCGCGGGGCAGGCTTTATGGCTACACCTTC
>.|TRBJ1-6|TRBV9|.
CASSVGGVPNSPLHF
TGTGCCAGCAGCGTAGGTGGGGTACCGAATTCACCCCTCCACTTT
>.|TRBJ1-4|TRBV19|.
CASSRRQTATNEKLFF
TGTGCCAGTTCCCGAAGACAGACTGCAACTAATGAAAAACTGTTTTTT